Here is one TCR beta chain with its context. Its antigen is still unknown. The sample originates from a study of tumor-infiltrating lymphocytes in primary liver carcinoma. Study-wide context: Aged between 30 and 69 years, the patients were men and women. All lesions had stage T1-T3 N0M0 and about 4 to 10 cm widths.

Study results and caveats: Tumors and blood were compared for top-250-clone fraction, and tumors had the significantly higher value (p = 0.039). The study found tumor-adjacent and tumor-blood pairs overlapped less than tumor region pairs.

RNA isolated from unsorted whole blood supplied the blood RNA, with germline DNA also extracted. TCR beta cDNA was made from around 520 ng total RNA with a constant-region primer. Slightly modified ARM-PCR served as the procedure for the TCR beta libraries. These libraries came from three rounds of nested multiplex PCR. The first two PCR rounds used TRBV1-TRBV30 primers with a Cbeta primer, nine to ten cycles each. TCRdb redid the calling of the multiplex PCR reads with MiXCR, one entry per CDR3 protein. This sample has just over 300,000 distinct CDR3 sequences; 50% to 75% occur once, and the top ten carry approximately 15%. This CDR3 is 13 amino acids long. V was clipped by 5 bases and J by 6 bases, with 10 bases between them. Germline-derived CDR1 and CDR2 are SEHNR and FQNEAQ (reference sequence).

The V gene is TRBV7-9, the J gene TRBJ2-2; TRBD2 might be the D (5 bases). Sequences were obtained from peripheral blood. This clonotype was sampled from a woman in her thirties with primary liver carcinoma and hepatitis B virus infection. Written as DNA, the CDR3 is TGTGCCAGCAGCCCCGGACTGGCCGGGGAGCTGTTTTTT. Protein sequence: CASSPGLAGELFF.